The 22 T cell receptor beta chains below were found in one sample sequenced in a study of early T cells in non-severe SARS-CoV-2 infection. One entry per CDR3 protein, called by TCRdb with MiXCR from the 5' RACE reads. The table includes more than 75,000 distinct CDR3 sequences, 13% detected once. Specimen: whole blood. The receptors shown here come from an adult who was a healthcare worker with PCR-confirmed SARS-CoV-2 infection or an uninfected control (not recorded which).

The rearrangement joins TRBV20-1 to TRBJ2-2; D remains ambiguous. Deletions cut 3 bases from V and 3 bases from J, with 14 bases between. CDR3 size: 15 residues. From germline, CDR1 is DFQATT and CDR2 SNEGSKA (reference sequence). This CDR3 is CSARRGQADTGELFF. As DNA, the CDR3 is TGCAGTGCTAGGCGTGGGCAGGCCGACACCGGGGAGCTGTTTTTT.

V usage is TRBV20-1 and J usage is TRBJ1-1; D might be TRBD1 (5 bases). The V gene lost 3 bases and the J gene lost 11 bases, with 19 bases spanning the gap. Germline CDR1 reads DFQATT; CDR2 reads SNEGSKA (reference sequence). CDR3 size: 13 residues. The CDR3 DNA follows: TGCAGTGCTAGTGGCAGGGAGAAGTTTGTGGCTTTCTTT. Its protein is CSASGREKFVAFF.

This clonotype was picked up a small number of times. This sequence joins TRBV9 and TRBJ1-1, with D tentatively TRBD1 (6 bases). This CDR3 region has 14 residues. Deletions cut 7 bases from V and 5 bases from J, with 18 bases between. Per germline, CDR1 SGDLS and CDR2 YYNGEE. The CDR3 spells CASSRGGRETEAFF. The DNA for the CDR3 is TGTGCCAGCTCCCGAGGGGGTAGGGAAACTGAAGCTTTCTTT.

The rearrangement joins TRBV7-9 to TRBJ1-1, with a tentative D call TRBD1 (5 bases). Trimming cost V 4 bases and J 11 bases, with 17 bases left between them. Germline V gene lookup returns CDR1 SEHNR and CDR2 FQNEAQ (reference sequence). This CDR3 comprises 13 residues. This CDR3 reads CASSSALQAAAFF. CDR3 coding DNA: TGTGCCAGCAGCTCCGCCCTACAGGCTGCGGCTTTCTTT.

This clonotype was seen only a few times. CDR3 region: CSVEDLRAFNEKLFF. CDR3 sequence (DNA): TGCAGCGTTGAAGATCTTAGGGCCTTTAATGAAAAACTGTTTTTT. The chain uses TRBV29-1 and TRBJ1-4; D is unclear. Trimming took 0 bases from V and 4 from J, leaving 12 bases between them. This CDR3 contains 15 residues. CDR1 and CDR2 (germline): SQVTM, ANQGSEA.

This clonotype occurred a few times. The V and J genes are TRBV29-1 and TRBJ2-3, with 7 bases matching TRBD2. Germline V gene lookup returns CDR1 SQVTM and CDR2 ANQGSEA. This CDR3 comprises 16 residues. J lost 6 bases, V lost 4 bases, and 16 bases had no gene match. CDR3 loop: CSVVPTSTPPHDTQYF. The CDR3 coding sequence is TGCAGCGTTGTACCGACTAGCACCCCTCCCCATGATACGCAGTATTTT.

This clonotype has ten or more counts. This rearrangement joins TRBV2 to TRBJ2-3; D might be TRBD1 (5 bases). CDR3 length equals 15 residues. Trimming cost V 8 bases and J 2 bases, with 17 bases left between them. The germline CDR1 and CDR2 sequences are SNHLY and FYNNEI. CDR3 nucleotide sequence: TGTGCCAGCCGCCGCTGGGGCATCTTCACAGATACGCAGTATTTT. This codes for CASRRWGIFTDTQYF.

Only one count was recorded for this clonotype. The V and J genes are TRBV28 and TRBJ1-4; D unresolved. Germline assignment: CDR1 MDHEN and CDR2 SYDVKM. The CDR3 runs to 14 residues. V gave up 2 bases and J gave up 4 bases, with 8 bases separating them. The CDR3 coding sequence is TGTGCCAGCAGTTTACCGGGGAATAATGAAAAACTGTTTTTT. Protein sequence: CASSLPGNNEKLFF.

This clonotype has just a few counts. The chain couples TRBV28 to TRBJ2-3; no clear D. The CDR3 runs 16 residues. Germline loops: CDR1 MDHEN, CDR2 SYDVKM. Trimming removed 3 bases from V and 2 bases from J, with 15 bases in between. CDR3 nucleotides: TGTGCCAGCAGTTTTGGGGTTGGGCTTAACACAGATACGCAGTATTTT. Residues: CASSFGVGLNTDTQYF.

The rearrangement uses TRBV7-9 and TRBJ2-7, with a tentative D call TRBD1 (6 bases). Trimming left V 4 bases short and J 2 bases short, with 15 bases between. This CDR3 spans 15 amino acids. Germline lookup yields CDR1 SEHNR and CDR2 FQNEAQ (reference sequence). Here the CDR3 reads CASSSADSFAYEQYF. In DNA form, the CDR3 reads TGTGCCAGCAGCTCCGCGGACAGTTTCGCCTACGAGCAGTACTTC.

In this sample, this clonotype turned up a few times. The rearrangement joins TRBV20-1 to TRBJ2-5, with D maybe TRBD1 (5 bases). The CDR3 has 15 amino acids. The V gene lost 1 base and the J gene lost 7 bases, with 19 bases spanning the gap. In germline, CDR1 is DFQATT, CDR2 SNEGSKA (reference sequence). The CDR3: CSARGGRVGKGTQYF. The CDR3 DNA sequence: TGCAGTGCTAGAGGGGGCAGGGTAGGGAAAGGGACCCAGTACTTC.

This clonotype was found a few times. V and J are TRBV3-1 and TRBJ2-4, with D maybe TRBD2 (7 bases). There are 12 residues in the CDR3. Trimming shortened V by 1 base and J by 14 bases, and 12 bases separated the two germline ends. Germline loops: CDR1 LGHDT, CDR2 YNNKEL (reference sequence). The CDR3 coding sequence is TGTGCCAGCAGCCAAGGGGAGGGGGGAAAGTACTTC. It specifies CASSQGEGGKYF.

This clonotype was seen a handful of times. The gene calls are TRBV6-5 and TRBJ2-1; 9 bases agree with TRBD1. Per germline, CDR1 MNHEY and CDR2 SVGAGI. The CDR3 length is 14 residues. V lost 8 bases, J lost 5 bases, and 7 bases stayed unmatched. The CDR3 DNA reads as TGTGCCAGCCTCCGACAGGGGGGCGACAATGAGCAGTTCTTC. This codes for CASLRQGGDNEQFF.

The chain combines TRBV18 with TRBJ1-1; the D gene is possibly TRBD1 (5 bases). Germline assignment: CDR1 KGHSH and CDR2 LQKENI. The V and J ends lost 0 bases and 0 bases respectively, with 8 bases between them. The CDR3 contains 15 residues. The DNA for the CDR3 is TGTGCCAGCTCACCACCTGAGGGGTTGAACACTGAAGCTTTCTTT. This translates into CASSPPEGLNTEAFF.

V usage is TRBV28 and J usage is TRBJ2-1; D is possibly TRBD2 (5 bases). Trimming removed 3 bases at V and 7 bases at J, with 16 bases between. The CDR3 length is 15 residues. The germline gives CDR1 MDHEN, CDR2 SYDVKM. CDR3 loop: CASSFPGNGGNEQFF. CDR3 nucleotide sequence: TGTGCCAGCAGTTTCCCCGGGAACGGCGGAAATGAGCAGTTCTTC. Full variable domain (remainder filled in from reference TRBV28 and TRBJ2-1): DVKVTQSSRYLVKRTGEKVFLECVQDMDHENMFWYRQDPGLGLRLIYFSYDVKMKEKGDIPEGYSVSREKKERFSLILESASTNQTSMYLCASSFPGNGGNEQFFGPGTRLTVL.

This clonotype appeared many times. The chain uses TRBV19 and TRBJ1-4, with D hard to call. Per the germline V gene, CDR1 is LNHDA and CDR2 is SQIVND (reference sequence). The CDR3 is 14 residues long. Trimming left V 6 bases short and J 8 bases short, with 16 bases between. Written as DNA, the CDR3 is TGTGCCAGTAGCCGGACCTTCTTGGCCGAAAAACTGTTTTTT. Protein: CASSRTFLAEKLFF.

This chain links TRBV28 with TRBJ1-1; possibly TRBD1 for D (5 bases). CDR1 is MDHEN and CDR2 is SYDVKM in the germline V gene. V was cut by 8 bases and J by 1 base, with 17 bases left in between. CDR3 size: 15 residues. The CDR3 protein is CASQSGGMRNTEAFF. CDR3 nucleotides: TGTGCCAGCCAATCCGGGGGGATGAGGAACACTGAAGCTTTCTTT.

This clonotype was seen ten or more times. This chain connects TRBV27 to TRBJ1-1; 9 nucleotides align to TRBD1. Losses at the gene ends were 3 bases for V and 5 bases for J; bases not matched to a gene: 1. The CDR3 has 13 residues. Germline lookup yields CDR1 MNHEY and CDR2 SMNVEV (reference sequence). CDR3 in amino acids: CASSLDRGTEAFF. In DNA form, the CDR3 reads TGTGCCAGCAGTTTGGACAGGGGTACTGAAGCTTTCTTT.

At least ten counts were recorded for this clonotype. The genes are TRBV5-6 and TRBJ2-5; no clear D. Germline V gives CDR1 SGHDT, CDR2 YYEEEE. The V and J ends lost 8 bases and 4 bases respectively, with 15 bases between them. The CDR3 has 13 residues. The CDR3 here is CASAVRVGETQYF. The CDR3 coding sequence is TGTGCCAGTGCCGTACGGGTGGGAGAGACCCAGTACTTC.

In this sample, this clonotype turned up many times. This chain connects TRBV19 to TRBJ1-1; no reliable D call. This CDR3 is 16 amino acids long. Trimming took 3 bases from V and 2 from J, leaving 16 bases between them. Germline values: CDR1 LNHDA, CDR2 SQIVND (reference sequence). The CDR3 coding sequence is TGTGCCAGTAGTATCCAGTCCGGGAATACCAACACTGAAGCTTTCTTT. This sequence encodes CASSIQSGNTNTEAFF.

The chain combines TRBV7-2 with TRBJ2-5; 13 nucleotides align to TRBD2. CDR3 length: 18 residues. The ends lost 5 bases at V and 4 bases at J; junction bases unmatched: 13. CDR1 is SGHTA and CDR2 is FQGNSA in the germline V gene. The CDR3 spells CASSQRTSGGPWRETQYF. The DNA for the CDR3 is TGTGCCAGCAGCCAACGGACTAGCGGGGGCCCTTGGAGAGAGACCCAGTACTTC.

This clonotype was recorded a few times. The chain couples TRBV4-1 to TRBJ2-5; 11 bases are a match to TRBD2. The CDR3 sequence is 16 residues long. J gave up 5 bases and V 2 bases, and 7 bases lay outside the gene matches. Germline values: CDR1 MGHRA, CDR2 YSYEKL. In nucleotides, the CDR3 is TGCGCCAGCAGCCAAAGCCCTAGCGGGGGGTCGGAGACCCAGTACTTC. As protein: CASSQSPSGGSETQYF.